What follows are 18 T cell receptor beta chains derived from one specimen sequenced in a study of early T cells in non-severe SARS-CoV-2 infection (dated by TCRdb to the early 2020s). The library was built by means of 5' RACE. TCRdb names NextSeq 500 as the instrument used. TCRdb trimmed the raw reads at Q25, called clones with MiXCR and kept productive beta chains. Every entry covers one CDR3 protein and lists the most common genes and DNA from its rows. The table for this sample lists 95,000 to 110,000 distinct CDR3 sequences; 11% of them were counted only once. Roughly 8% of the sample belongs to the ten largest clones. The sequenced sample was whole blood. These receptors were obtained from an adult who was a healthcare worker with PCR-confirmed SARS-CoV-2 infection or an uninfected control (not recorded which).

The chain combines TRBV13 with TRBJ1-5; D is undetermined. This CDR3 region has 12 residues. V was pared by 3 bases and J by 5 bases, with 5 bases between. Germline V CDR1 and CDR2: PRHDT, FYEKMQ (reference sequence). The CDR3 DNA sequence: TGTGCCAGCAGCTTTCAGGATCAGCCCCAGCATTTT. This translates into CASSFQDQPQHF.

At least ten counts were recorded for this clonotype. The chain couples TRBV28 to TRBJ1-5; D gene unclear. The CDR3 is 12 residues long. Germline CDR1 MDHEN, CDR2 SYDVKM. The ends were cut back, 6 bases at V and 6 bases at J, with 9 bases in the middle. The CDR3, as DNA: TGTGCCAGCAGCCAGGCGAGTCAGCCCCAGCATTTT. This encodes CASSQASQPQHF.

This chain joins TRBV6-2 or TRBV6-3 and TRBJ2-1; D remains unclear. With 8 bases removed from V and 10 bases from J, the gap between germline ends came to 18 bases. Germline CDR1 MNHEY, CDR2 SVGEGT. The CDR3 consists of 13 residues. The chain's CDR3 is CASVEFVSGEQFF. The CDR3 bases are TGTGCCAGCGTCGAGTTTGTGTCGGGCGAGCAGTTCTTC.

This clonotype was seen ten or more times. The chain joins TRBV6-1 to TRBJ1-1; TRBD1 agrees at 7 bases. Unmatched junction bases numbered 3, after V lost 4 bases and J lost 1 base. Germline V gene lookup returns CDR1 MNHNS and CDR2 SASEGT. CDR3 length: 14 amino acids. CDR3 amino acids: CASSVQGSNTEAFF. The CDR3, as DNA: TGTGCCAGCAGTGTACAGGGGTCGAACACTGAAGCTTTCTTT.

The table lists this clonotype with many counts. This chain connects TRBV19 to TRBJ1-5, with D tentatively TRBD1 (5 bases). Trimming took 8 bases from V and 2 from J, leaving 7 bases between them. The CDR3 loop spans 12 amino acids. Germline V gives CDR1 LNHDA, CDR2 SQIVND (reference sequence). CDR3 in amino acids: CASVGGNQPQHF. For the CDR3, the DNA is TGTGCCAGTGTGGGGGGCAATCAGCCCCAGCATTTT.

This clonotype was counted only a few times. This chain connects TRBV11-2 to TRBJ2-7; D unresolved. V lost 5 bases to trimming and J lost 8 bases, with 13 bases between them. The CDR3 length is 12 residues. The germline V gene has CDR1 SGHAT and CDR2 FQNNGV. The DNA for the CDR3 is TGTGCCAGCAGCATACCCCCTAGAAAGCAGTACTTC. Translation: CASSIPPRKQYF.

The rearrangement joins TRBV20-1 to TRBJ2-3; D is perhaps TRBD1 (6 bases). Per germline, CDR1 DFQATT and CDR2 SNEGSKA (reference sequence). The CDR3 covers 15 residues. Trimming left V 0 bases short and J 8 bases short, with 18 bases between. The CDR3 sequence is CSARDFQGRVGTQYF. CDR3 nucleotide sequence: TGCAGTGCTAGAGATTTCCAGGGGCGCGTAGGTACGCAGTATTTT.

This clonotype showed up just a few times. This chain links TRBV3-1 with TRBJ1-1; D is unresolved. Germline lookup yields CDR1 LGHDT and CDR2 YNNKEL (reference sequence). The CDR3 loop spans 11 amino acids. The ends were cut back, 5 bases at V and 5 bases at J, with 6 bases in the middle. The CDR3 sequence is CASSGGTEAFF. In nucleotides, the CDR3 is TGTGCCAGCAGCGGCGGGACTGAAGCTTTCTTT.

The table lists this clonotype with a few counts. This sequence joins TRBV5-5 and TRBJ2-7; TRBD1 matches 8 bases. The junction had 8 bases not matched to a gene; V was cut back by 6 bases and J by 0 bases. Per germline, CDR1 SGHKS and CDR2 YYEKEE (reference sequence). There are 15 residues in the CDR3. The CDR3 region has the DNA TGTGCCAGCACCCCGGGACAGGCTAGCTCCTACGAGCAGTACTTC. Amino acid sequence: CASTPGQASSYEQYF.

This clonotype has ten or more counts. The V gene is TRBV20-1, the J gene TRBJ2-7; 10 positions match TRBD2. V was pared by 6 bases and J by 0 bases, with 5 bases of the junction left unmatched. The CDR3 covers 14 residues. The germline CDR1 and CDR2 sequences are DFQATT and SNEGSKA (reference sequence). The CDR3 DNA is TGCAGTGCAGGAGCGGGAGGGAACTCCTACGAGCAGTACTTC. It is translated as CSAGAGGNSYEQYF.

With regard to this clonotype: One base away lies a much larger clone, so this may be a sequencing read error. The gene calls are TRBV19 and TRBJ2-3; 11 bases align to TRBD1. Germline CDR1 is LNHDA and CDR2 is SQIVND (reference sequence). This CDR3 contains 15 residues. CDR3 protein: CVSRDRGASTDTQYF. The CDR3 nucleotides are TGTGTCAGTAGGGACAGGGGGGCGAGCACAGATACGCAGTATTTT.

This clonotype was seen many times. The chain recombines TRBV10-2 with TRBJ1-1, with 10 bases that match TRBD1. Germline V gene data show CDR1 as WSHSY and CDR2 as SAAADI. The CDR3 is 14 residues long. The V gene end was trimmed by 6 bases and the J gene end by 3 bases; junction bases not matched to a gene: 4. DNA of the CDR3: TGCGCCAGCAGAGGGACAGGGGTTGACACTGAAGCTTTCTTT. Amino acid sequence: CASRGTGVDTEAFF.

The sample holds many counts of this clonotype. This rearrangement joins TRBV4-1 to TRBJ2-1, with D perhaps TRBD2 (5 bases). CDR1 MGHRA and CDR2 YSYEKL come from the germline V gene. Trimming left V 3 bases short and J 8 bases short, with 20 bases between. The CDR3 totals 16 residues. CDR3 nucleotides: TGCGCCAGCAGCCAGTACGGCCCCTCTATCGGGGATGAGCAGTTCTTC. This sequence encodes CASSQYGPSIGDEQFF.

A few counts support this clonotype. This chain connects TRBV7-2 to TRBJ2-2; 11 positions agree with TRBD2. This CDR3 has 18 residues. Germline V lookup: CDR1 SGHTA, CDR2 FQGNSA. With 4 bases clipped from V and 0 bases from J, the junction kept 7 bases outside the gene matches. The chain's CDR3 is CASSSMPTSGANTGELFF. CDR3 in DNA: TGTGCCAGCAGCTCTATGCCGACTAGCGGGGCGAACACCGGGGAGCTGTTTTTT.

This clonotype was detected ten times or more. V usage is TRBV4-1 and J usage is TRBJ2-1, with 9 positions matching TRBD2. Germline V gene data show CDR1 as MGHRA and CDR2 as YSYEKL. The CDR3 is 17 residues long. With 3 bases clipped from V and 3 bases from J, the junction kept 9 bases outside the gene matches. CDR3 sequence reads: CASSHLLLAGSYNEQFF. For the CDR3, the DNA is TGCGCCAGCAGCCACCTCCTTCTAGCGGGAAGCTACAATGAGCAGTTCTTC.

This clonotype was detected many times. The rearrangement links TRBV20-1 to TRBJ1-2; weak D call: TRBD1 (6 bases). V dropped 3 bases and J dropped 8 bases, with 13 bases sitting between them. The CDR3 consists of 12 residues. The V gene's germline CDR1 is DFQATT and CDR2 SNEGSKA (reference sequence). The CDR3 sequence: CSASPSRGGYTF. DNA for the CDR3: TGCAGTGCTAGCCCCTCCAGGGGAGGCTACACCTTC.

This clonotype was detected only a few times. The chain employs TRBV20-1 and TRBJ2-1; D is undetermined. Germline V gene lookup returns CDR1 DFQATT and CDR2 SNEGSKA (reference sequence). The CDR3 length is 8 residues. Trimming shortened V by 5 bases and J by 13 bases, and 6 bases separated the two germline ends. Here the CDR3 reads CSASVQFF. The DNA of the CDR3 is TGCAGTGCTTCCGTACAGTTCTTC.

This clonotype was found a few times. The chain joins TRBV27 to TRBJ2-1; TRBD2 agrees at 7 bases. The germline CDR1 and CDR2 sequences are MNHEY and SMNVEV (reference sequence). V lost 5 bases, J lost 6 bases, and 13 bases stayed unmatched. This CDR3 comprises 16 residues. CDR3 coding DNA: TGTGCCAGCAGTCCCCTGGGGGGGTTGGGGATCAATGAGCAGTTCTTC. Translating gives CASSPLGGLGINEQFF.